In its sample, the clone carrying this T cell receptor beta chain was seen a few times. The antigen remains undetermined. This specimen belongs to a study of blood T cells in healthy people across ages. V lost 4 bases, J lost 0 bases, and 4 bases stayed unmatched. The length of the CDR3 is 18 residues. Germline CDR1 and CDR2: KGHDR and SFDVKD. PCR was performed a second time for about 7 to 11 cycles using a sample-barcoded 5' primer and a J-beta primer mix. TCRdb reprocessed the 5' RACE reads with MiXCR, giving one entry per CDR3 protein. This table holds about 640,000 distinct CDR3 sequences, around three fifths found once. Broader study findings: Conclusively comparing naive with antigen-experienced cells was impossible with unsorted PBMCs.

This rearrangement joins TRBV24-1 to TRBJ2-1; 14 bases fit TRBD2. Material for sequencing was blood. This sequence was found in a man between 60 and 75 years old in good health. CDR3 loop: CATSDPGLAGGSYNEQFF. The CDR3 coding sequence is TGTGCCACCAGTGACCCTGGACTAGCGGGGGGCTCCTACAATGAGCAGTTCTTC.